One and the same sample provided the 3 T cell receptor beta chains below, sequenced in a study of cytomegalovirus exposure and HLA in healthy donors. With 60 Vbeta and 13 Jbeta primers, the PCR was carried out. Produced via immunoSEQ multiplex PCR; TCRdb's table is partial and in-frame only. The sample consists of around 250,000 clones, around 81% of them appearing once. Material: PBMCs. The receptors derive from a woman in her fifties or sixties in good health and CMV-seropositive.

CDR3 amino acids: CASKPGGSYEQYF. In DNA, the CDR3 is TGTGCCAGCAAACCAGGGGGTTCCTACGAGCAGTACTTC. The rearrangement joins TRBV5-8 to TRBJ2-7; TRBD1 matches 7 bases. CDR1 and CDR2 from the germline V gene are SGHTS and YDEGEE. The CDR3 sequence is 13 residues long. Trimming removed 6 bases from V and 1 base from J; junction bases left unmatched: 4.

V is TRBV5-1 and J is TRBJ1-5; 9 nucleotides agree with TRBD1. The V and J ends lost 1 base and 5 bases, in that order; junction bases with no gene match: 1. The germline gives CDR1 SGHRS, CDR2 YFSETQ. The CDR3 covers 14 residues. CDR3 DNA sequence: TGCGCCAGCAGCTTGCGGACAGGGGATCAGCCCCAGCATTTT. Protein: CASSLRTGDQPQHF.

The CDR3 loop is CASKLAGRSLYNEQFF. DNA for the CDR3: TGTGCCAGTAAACTAGCGGGACGTTCCCTCTACAATGAGCAGTTCTTC. V is TRBV19 and J is TRBJ2-1; 10 bases align to TRBD2. V was clipped by 7 bases and J by 3 bases; unmatched bases: 9. This CDR3 region has 16 residues. The germline V gene encodes CDR1 LNHDA and CDR2 SQIVND (reference sequence).